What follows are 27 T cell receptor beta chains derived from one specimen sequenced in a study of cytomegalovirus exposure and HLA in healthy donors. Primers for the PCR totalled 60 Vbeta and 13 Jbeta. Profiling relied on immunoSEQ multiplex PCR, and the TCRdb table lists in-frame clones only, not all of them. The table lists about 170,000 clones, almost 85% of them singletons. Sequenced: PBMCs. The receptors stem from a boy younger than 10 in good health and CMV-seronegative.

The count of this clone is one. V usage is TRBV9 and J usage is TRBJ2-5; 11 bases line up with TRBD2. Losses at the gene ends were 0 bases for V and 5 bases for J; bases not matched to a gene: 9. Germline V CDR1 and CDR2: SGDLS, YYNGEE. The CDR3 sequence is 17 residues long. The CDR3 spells CASSVGIAGGQGETQYF. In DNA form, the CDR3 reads TGTGCCAGCAGCGTAGGCATAGCGGGAGGGCAGGGTGAGACCCAGTACTTC.

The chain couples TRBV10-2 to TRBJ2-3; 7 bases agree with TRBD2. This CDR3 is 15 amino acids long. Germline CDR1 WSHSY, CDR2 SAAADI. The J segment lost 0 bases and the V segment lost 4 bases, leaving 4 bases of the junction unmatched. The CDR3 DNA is TGCGCCAGCAGTGCTAGCGGTTCTAGCACAGATACGCAGTATTTT. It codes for CASSASGSSTDTQYF.

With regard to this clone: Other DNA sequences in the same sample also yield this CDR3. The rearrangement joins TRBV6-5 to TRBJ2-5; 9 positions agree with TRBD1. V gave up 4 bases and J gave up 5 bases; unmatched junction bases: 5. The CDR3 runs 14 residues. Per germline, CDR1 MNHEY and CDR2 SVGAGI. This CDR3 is CASSLQGAGETQYF. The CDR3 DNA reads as TGTGCCAGCAGTTTACAGGGGGCAGGGGAGACCCAGTACTTC.

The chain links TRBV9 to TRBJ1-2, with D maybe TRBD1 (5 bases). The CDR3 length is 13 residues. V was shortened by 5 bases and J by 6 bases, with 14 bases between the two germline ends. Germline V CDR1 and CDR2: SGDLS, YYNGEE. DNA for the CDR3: TGTGCCAGCAGTACCGGGACTGCAGATGGCTACACCTTC. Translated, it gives CASSTGTADGYTF. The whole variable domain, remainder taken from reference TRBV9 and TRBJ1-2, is DSGVTQTPKHLITATGQRVTLRCSPRSGDLSVYWYQQSLDQGLQFLIQYYNGEERAKGNILERFSAQQFPDLHSELNLSSLELGDSALYFCASSTGTADGYTFGSGTRLTVV.

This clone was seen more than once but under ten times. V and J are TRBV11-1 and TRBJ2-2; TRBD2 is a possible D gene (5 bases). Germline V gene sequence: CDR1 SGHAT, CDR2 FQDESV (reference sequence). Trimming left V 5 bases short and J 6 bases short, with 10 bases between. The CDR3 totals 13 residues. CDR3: CASSRGLPGELFF. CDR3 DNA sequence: TGTGCCAGCAGCCGCGGGCTCCCCGGGGAGCTGTTTTTT.

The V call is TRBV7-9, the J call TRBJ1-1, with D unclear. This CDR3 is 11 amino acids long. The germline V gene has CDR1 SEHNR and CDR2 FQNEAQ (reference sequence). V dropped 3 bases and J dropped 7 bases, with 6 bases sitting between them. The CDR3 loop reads CASSLGSEAFF. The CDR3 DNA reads TGTGCCAGCAGCTTGGGGAGTGAAGCTTTCTTT. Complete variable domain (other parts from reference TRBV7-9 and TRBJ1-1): DTGVSQNPRHKITKRGQNVTFRCDPISEHNRLYWYRQTLGQGPEFLTYFQNEAQLEKSRLLSDRFSAERPKGSFSTLEIQRTEQGDSAMYLCASSLGSEAFFGQGTRLTVV.

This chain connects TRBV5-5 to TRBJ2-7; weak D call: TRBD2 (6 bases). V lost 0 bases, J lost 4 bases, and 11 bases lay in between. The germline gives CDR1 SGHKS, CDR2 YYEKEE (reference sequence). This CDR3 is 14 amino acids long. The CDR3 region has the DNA TGTGCCAGCAGCTTGGGCGGGGACGTGTACGAGCAGTACTTC. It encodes CASSLGGDVYEQYF.

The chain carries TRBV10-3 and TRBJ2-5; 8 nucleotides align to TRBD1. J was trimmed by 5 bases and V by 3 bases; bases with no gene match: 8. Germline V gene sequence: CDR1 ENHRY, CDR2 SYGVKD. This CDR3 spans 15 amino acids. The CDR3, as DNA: TGTGCCATCAGTGAAGAGACAGGGGTGACGGAGACCCAGTACTTC. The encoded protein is CAISEETGVTETQYF.

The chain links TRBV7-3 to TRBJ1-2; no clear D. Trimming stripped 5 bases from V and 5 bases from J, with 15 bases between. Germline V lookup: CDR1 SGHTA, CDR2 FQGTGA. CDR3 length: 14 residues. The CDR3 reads CASSPRAGSYGYTF. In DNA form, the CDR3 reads TGTGCCAGCAGCCCGCGTGCGGGGAGTTATGGCTACACCTTC.

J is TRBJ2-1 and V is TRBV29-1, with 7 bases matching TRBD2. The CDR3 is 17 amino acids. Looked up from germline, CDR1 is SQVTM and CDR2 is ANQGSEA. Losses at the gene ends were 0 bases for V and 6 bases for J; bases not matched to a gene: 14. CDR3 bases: TGCAGCGTTGAAGATTGGGAAGCTGCGGGAGAGTTCAATGAGCAGTTCTTC. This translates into CSVEDWEAAGEFNEQFF.

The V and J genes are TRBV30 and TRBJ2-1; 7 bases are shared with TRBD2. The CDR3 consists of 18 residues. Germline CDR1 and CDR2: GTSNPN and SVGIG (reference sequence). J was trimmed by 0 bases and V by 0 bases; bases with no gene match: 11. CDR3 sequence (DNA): TGTGCCTGGAGTGTACGATATGGTCGGGACTACTCCTACAATGAGCAGTTCTTC. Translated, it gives CAWSVRYGRDYSYNEQFF.

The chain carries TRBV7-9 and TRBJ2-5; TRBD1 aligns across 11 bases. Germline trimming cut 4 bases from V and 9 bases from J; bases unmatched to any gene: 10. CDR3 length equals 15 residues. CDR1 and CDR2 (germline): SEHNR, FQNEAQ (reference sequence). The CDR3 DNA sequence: TGTGCCAGCAGCTCAGAACTTAGGGACAGGGGGTCCCAGTACTTC. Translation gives CASSSELRDRGSQYF. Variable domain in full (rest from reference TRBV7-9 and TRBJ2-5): DTGVSQNPRHKITKRGQNVTFRCDPISEHNRLYWYRQTLGQGPEFLTYFQNEAQLEKSRLLSDRFSAERPKGSFSTLEIQRTEQGDSAMYLCASSSELRDRGSQYFGPGTRLLVL.

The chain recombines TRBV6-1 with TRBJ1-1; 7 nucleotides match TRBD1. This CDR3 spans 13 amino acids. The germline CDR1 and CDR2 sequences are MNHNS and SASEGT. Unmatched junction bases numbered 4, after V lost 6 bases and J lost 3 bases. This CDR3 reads CASRNTGDTEAFF. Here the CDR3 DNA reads TGTGCCAGCAGAAACACAGGGGACACTGAAGCTTTCTTT.

The CDR3 DNA follows: TGCGCCAGCAAGGCCGGACAGGGTTACACTGAAGCTTTCTTT. Its protein is CASKAGQGYTEAFF. The chain is built from TRBV5-1 and TRBJ1-1, with 8 bases aligning to TRBD1. The germline gives CDR1 SGHRS, CDR2 YFSETQ. The J segment lost 3 bases and the V segment lost 6 bases, leaving 7 bases of the junction unmatched. The CDR3 is 14 amino acids.

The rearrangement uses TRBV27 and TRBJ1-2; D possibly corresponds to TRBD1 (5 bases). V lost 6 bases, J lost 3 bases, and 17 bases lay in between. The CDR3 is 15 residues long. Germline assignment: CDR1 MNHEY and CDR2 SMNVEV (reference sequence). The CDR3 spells CASRRNGDRDYGYTF. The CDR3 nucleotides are TGTGCCAGCAGACGTAACGGTGACAGAGACTATGGCTACACCTTC.

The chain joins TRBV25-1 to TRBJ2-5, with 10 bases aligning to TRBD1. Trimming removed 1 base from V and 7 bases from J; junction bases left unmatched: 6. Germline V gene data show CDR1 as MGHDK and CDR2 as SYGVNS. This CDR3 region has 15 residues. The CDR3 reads CASSESGTGEATQYF. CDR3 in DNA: TGTGCCAGCAGTGAATCGGGGACAGGGGAGGCGACCCAGTACTTC. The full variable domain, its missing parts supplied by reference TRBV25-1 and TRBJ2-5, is EADIYQTPRYLVIGTGKKITLECSQTMGHDKMYWYQQDPGMELHLIHYSYGVNSTEKGDLSSESTVSRIRTEHFPLTLESARPSHTSQYLCASSESGTGEATQYFGPGTRLLVL.

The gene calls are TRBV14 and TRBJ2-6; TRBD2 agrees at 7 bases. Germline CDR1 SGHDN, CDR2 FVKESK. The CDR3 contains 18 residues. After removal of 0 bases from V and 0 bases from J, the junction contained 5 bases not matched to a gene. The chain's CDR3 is CASSQDPRGSSGANVLTF. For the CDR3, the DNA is TGTGCCAGCAGCCAAGATCCCCGCGGGAGCTCTGGGGCCAACGTCCTGACTTTC.

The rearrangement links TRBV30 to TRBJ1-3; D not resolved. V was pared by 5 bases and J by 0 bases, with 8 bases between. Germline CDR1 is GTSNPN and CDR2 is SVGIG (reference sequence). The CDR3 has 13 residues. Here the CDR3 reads CAWSLSSGNTIYF. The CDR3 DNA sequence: TGTGCCTGGTCCCTAAGCTCTGGAAACACCATATATTTT.

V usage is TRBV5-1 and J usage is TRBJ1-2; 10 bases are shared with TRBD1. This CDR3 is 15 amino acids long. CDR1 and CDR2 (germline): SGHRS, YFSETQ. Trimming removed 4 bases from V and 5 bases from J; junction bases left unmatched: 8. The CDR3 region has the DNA TGCGCCAGCAGCGCGACAGGGGGCGCTTTTTATGGCTACACCTTC. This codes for CASSATGGAFYGYTF.

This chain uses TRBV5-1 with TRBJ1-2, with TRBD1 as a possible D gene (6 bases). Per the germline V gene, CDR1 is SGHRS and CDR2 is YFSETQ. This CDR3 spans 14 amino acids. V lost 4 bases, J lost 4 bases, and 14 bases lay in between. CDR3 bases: TGCGCCAGCAGCCTTCGGGACACCGGCTATGGCTACACCTTC. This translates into CASSLRDTGYGYTF. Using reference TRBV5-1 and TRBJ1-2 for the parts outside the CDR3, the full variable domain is KAGVTQTPRYLIKTRGQQVTLSCSPISGHRSVSWYQQTPGQGLQFLFEYFSETQRNKGNFPGRFSGRQFSNSRSEMNVSTLELGDSALYLCASSLRDTGYGYTFGSGTRLTVV.

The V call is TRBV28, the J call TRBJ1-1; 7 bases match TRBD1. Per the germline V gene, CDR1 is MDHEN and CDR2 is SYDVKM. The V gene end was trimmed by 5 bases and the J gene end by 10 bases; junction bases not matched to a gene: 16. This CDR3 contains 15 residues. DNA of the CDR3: TGTGCCAGCAGTCCCGGAAGGCCTCACCCAGGGGGAGCTTTCTTT. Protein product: CASSPGRPHPGGAFF.

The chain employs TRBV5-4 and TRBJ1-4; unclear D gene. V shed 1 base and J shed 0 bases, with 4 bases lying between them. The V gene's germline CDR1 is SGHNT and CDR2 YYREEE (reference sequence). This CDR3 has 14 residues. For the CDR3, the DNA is TGTGCCAGCAGCTTGCAGTCAACTAATGAAAAACTGTTTTTT. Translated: CASSLQSTNEKLFF.

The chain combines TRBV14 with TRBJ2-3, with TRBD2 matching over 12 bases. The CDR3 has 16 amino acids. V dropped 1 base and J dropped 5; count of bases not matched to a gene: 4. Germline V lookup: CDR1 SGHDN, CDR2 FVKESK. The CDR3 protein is CASSQGLAGVIDTQYF. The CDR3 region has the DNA TGTGCCAGCAGCCAAGGACTAGCGGGAGTGATAGATACGCAGTATTTT.

The CDR3: CASSGRGDSSYEQYF. CDR3 DNA: TGTGCCAGCAGCGGGAGGGGAGATTCGTCCTACGAGCAGTACTTC. The chain joins TRBV7-9 to TRBJ2-7; 7 bases map to TRBD2. Germline values: CDR1 SEHNR, CDR2 FQNEAQ (reference sequence). The V gene end was trimmed by 5 bases and the J gene end by 1 base; junction bases not matched to a gene: 8. The length of the CDR3 is 15 residues.

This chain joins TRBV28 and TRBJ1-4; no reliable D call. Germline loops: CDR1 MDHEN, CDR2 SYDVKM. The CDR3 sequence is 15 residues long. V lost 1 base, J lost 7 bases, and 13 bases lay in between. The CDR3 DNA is TGTGCCAGCAGTTTATCCGGGCGGGGAGGTGAAAAACTGTTTTTT. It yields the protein CASSLSGRGGEKLFF.

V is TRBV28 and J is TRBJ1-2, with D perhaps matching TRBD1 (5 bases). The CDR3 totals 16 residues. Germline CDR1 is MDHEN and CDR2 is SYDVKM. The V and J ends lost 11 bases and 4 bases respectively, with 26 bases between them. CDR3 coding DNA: TGTGCCGCCCTTGGGGGGAGATACGAGGCGAGCTATGGCTACACCTTC. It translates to CAALGGRYEASYGYTF.

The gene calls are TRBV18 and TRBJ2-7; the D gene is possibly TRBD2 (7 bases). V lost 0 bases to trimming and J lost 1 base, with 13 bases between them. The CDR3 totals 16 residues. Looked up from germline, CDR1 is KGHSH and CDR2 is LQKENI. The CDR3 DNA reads TGTGCCAGCTCACCACCGTCGGGGGGCCATTCCTACGAGCAGTACTTC. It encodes CASSPPSGGHSYEQYF. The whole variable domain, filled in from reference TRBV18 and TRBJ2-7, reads NAGVMQNPRHLVRRRGQEARLRCSPMKGHSHVYWYRQLPEEGLKFMVYLQKENIIDESGMPKERFSAEFPKEGPSILRIQQVVRGDSAAYFCASSPPSGGHSYEQYFGPGTRLTVT.